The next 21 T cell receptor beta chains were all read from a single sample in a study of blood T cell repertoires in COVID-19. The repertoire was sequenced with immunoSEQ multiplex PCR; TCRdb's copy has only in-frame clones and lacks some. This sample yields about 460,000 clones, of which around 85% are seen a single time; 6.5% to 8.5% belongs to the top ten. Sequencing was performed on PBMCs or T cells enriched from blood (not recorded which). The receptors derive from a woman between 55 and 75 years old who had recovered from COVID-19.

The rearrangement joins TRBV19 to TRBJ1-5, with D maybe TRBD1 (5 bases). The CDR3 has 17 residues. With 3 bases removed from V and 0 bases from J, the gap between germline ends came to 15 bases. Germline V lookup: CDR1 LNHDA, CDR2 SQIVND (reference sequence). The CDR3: CASSIRGSGYSNQPQHF. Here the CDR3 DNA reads TGTGCCAGTAGTATTAGGGGATCGGGTTATAGCAATCAGCCCCAGCATTTT.

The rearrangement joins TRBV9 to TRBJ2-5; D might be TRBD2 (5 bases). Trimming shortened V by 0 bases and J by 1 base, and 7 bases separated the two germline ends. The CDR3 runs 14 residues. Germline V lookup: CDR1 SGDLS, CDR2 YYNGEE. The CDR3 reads CASSVGGIQETQYF. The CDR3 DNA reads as TGTGCCAGCAGCGTAGGAGGGATCCAAGAGACCCAGTACTTC.

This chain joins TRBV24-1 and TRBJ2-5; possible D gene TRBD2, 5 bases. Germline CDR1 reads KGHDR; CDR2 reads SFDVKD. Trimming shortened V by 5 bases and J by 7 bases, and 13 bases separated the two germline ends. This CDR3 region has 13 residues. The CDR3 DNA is TGTGCCACCAGTGCCGGCGGGTGGGGGACCCAGTACTTC. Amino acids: CATSAGGWGTQYF.

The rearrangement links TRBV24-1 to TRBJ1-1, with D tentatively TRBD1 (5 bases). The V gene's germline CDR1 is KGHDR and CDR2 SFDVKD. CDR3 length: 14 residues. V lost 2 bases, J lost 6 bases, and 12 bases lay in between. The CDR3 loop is CATSDSGIRPEAFF. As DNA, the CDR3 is TGTGCCACCAGTGATTCAGGGATTCGGCCTGAAGCTTTCTTT.

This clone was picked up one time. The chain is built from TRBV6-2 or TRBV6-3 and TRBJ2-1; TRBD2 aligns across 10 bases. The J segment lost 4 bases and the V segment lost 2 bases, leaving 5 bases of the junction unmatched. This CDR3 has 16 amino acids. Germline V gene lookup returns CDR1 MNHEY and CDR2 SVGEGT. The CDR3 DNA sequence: TGTGCCAGCAGTTACCAACTAGCGGGGAGATACAATGAGCAGTTCTTC. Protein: CASSYQLAGRYNEQFF.

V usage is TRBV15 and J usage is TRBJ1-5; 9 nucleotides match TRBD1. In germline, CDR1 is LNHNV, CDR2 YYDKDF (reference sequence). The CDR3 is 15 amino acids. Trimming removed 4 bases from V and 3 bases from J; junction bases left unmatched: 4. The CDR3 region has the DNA TGTGCCACCAGCACCGACAGGGGGATCAATCAGCCCCAGCATTTT. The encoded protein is CATSTDRGINQPQHF.

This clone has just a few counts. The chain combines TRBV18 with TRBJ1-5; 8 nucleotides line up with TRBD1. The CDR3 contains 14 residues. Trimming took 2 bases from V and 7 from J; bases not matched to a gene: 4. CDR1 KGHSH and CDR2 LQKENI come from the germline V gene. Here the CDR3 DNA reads TGTGCCAGCTCACCAGGGACAGGACTCCAGCCCCAGCATTTT. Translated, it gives CASSPGTGLQPQHF.

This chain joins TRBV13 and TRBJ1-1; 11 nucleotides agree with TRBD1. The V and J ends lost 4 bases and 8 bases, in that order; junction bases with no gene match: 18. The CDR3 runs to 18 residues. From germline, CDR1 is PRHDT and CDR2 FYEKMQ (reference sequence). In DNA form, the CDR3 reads TGTGCCAGCAGCTCACCGGGGACAGGGGGGTTATCCAGCTGGGAAGCTTTCTTT. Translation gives CASSSPGTGGLSSWEAFF.

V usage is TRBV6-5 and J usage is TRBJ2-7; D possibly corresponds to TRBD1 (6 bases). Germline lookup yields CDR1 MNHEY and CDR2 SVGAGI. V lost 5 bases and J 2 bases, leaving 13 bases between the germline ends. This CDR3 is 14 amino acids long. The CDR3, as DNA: TGTGCCAGCAGTACCCAGGGGATTCCCTACGAGCAGTACGTC. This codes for CASSTQGIPYEQYV.

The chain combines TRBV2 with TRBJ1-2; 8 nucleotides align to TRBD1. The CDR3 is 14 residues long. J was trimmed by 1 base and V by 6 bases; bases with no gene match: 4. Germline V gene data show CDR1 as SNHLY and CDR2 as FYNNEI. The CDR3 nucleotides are TGTGCCAGCAGAGGACAGGGAGATAACTATGGCTACACCTTC. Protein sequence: CASRGQGDNYGYTF. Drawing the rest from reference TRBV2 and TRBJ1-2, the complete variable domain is EPEVTQTPSHQVTQMGQEVILRCVPISNHLYFYWYRQILGQKVEFLVSFYNNEISEKSEIFDDQFSVERPDGSNFTLKIRSTKLEDSAMYFCASRGQGDNYGYTFGSGTRLTVV.

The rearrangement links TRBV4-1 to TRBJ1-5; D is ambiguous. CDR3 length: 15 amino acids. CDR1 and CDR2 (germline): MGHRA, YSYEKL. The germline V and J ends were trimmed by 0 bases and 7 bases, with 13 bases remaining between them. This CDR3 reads CASSQDYEGWQPQHF. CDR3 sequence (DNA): TGCGCCAGCAGCCAAGATTACGAGGGATGGCAGCCCCAGCATTTT.

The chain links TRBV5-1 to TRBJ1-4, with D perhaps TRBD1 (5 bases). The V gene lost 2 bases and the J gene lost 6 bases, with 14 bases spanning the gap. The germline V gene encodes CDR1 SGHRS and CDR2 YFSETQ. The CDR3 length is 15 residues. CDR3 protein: CASSFQGHGDEKLFF. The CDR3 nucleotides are TGCGCCAGCAGCTTCCAGGGTCATGGAGATGAAAAACTGTTTTTT.

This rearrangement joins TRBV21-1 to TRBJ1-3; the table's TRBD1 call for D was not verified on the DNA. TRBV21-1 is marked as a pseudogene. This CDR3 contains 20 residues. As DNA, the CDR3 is TGTGCCAGCAGCAAAGTGAAGGACAGGGGAAACGAGCGCCCTGGAAACACCATATATTTT. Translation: CASSKVKDRGNERPGNTIYF.

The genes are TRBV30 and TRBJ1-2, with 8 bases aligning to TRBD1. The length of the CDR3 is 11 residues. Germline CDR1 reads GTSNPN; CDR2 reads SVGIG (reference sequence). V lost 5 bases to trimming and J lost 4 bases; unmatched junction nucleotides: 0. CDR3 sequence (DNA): TGTGCCTGGGACAGGGGCTATGGCTACACCTTC. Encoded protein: CAWDRGYGYTF.

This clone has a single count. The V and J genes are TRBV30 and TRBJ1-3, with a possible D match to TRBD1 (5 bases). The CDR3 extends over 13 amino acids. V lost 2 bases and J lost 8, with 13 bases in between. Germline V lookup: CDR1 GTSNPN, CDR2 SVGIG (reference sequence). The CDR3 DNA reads TGTGCCTGGAGTCGGTCCAGGGTTGACACCATATATTTT. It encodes CAWSRSRVDTIYF. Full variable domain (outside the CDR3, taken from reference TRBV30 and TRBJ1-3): SQTIHQWPATLVQPVGSPLSLECTVEGTSNPNLYWYRQAAGRGLQLLFYSVGIGQISSEVPQNLSASRPQDRQFILSSKKLLLSDSGFYLCAWSRSRVDTIYFGEGSWLTVV.

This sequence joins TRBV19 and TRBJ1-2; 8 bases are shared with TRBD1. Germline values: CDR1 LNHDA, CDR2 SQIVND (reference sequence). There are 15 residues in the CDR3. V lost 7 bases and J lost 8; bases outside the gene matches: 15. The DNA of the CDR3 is TGTGCCAGTACCCTATTTGGGACAGGTCGCGAGGGCTACACCTTC. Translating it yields CASTLFGTGREGYTF.

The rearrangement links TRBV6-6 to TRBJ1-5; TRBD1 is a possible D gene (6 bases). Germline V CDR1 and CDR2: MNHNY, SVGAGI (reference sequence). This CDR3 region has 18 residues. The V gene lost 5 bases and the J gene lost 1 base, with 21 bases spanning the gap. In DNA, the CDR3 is TGTGCCAGCAGTCCCGCCTCGGGGGGGGCTTTGAGCAATCAGCCCCAGCATTTT. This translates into CASSPASGGALSNQPQHF.

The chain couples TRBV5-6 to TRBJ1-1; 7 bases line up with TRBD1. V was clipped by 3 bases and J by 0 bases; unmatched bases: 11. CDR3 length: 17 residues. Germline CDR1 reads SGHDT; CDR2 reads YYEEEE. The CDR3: CASSSGTVRPMNTEAFF. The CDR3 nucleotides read TGTGCCAGCAGCTCCGGGACAGTTCGACCTATGAACACTGAAGCTTTCTTT.

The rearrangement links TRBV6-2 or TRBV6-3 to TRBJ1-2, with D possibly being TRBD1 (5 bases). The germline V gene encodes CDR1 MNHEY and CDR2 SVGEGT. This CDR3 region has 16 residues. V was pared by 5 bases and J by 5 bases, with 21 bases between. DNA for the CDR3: TGTGCCAGCAGTCTTCCTCCCGAGACAGCTTTTTATGGCTACACCTTC. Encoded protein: CASSLPPETAFYGYTF.

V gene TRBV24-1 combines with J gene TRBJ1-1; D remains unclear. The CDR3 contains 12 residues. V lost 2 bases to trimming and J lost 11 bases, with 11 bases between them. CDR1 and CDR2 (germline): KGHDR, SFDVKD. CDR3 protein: CATSDSRSVAFF. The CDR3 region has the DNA TGTGCCACCAGTGATTCGAGGTCGGTGGCTTTCTTT.

For the CDR3, the DNA is TGTGCCAGCAGCCAAAAGACAGGGGGCGCCGGCAATGAGCAGTTCTTC. Translated: CASSQKTGGAGNEQFF. The rearrangement joins TRBV3-1 (or the pseudogene TRBV3-2) to TRBJ2-1; 10 nucleotides match TRBD1. V lost 2 bases to trimming and J lost 6 bases; unmatched junction nucleotides: 7. The CDR3 is made up of 16 amino acids. Per the germline V gene, CDR1 is LGHDT and CDR2 is YNNKEL (reference sequence).